The 14 T cell receptor beta chains in this list originate from one sample, sequenced in a study of OX40 agonist ivuxolimab in advanced cancers. Data came from immunoSEQ multiplex PCR; TCRdb stores just in-frame clones and leaves some out. The sample includes 50,000 to 75,000 clones, approximately 90% of them seen just once. The sequenced sample was CD4+ or CD8+ T cells sorted from blood, obtained in a trial of the OX40 agonist ivuxolimab. Source of these receptors: an adult with an advanced solid tumor such as melanoma, head and neck, liver or kidney cancer.

The chain uses TRBV5-4 and TRBJ1-2; no firm D call. CDR1 SGHNT and CDR2 YYREEE come from the germline V gene (reference sequence). CDR3 size: 14 residues. V lost 0 bases and J lost 0, with 6 bases in between. The CDR3 loop is CASSLDITNYGYTF. For the CDR3, the DNA is TGTGCCAGCAGCTTGGATATAACTAACTATGGCTACACCTTC.

The gene calls are TRBV7-6 and TRBJ2-5; tentatively, D is TRBD1 (5 bases). CDR3 length: 15 residues. V shed 5 bases and J shed 4 bases, with 17 bases lying between them. The germline CDR1 and CDR2 sequences are SGHVS and FNYEAQ. DNA of the CDR3: TGTGCCAGCAGCCTAGGGGCCGCCCAAGGAGAGACCCAGTACTTC. Its protein product is CASSLGAAQGETQYF.

The chain is built from TRBV6-5 and TRBJ1-6; a weak D match, TRBD1 (5 bases). The CDR3 is 15 residues long. V dropped 6 bases and J dropped 2 bases, with 11 bases sitting between them. The germline gives CDR1 MNHEY, CDR2 SVGAGI. The CDR3 here is CASRSARAYNSPLHF. The DNA of the CDR3 is TGTGCCAGCAGGTCCGCCAGGGCCTATAATTCACCCCTCCACTTT.

This clone has a handful of counts. CDR3 sequence: CASSQVHGSPLHF. The CDR3 nucleotides read TGCGCCAGCAGCCAAGTTCATGGTTCACCCCTCCACTTT. The V call is TRBV4-1, the J call TRBJ1-6; D is undetermined. Trimming pared 1 base from V and 9 bases from J, leaving 7 bases between. The CDR3 has 13 residues. CDR1 and CDR2 from the germline V gene are MGHRA and YSYEKL.

The rearrangement links TRBV5-1 to TRBJ2-7; D might be TRBD2 (5 bases). The V and J ends lost 1 base and 0 bases respectively, with 8 bases between them. Germline V gene lookup returns CDR1 SGHRS and CDR2 YFSETQ. The CDR3 runs 14 residues. The CDR3 region is CASSLMGSSYEQYF. In nucleotides, the CDR3 is TGCGCCAGCAGCTTGATGGGGAGCTCCTACGAGCAGTACTTC.

The chain has TRBV18 and TRBJ1-4, with D tentatively TRBD1 (6 bases). Trimming stripped 2 bases from V and 7 bases from J, with 20 bases between. In germline, CDR1 is KGHSH, CDR2 LQKENI. This CDR3 is 17 amino acids long. In DNA, the CDR3 is TGTGCCAGCTCACCATATCGTCCCGCACAGGGCGGTGAAAAACTGTTTTTT. Protein sequence: CASSPYRPAQGGEKLFF.

This chain links TRBV6-6 with TRBJ2-7, with 7 bases lining up with TRBD1. The CDR3 covers 13 residues. The V gene end was trimmed by 10 bases and the J gene end by 2 bases; junction bases not matched to a gene: 8. Germline CDR1 is MNHNY and CDR2 is SVGAGI (reference sequence). The CDR3 DNA reads TGTGCCACCCGGGACAGTGTAGCCTACGAGCAGTACTTC. Amino acid sequence: CATRDSVAYEQYF.

The chain employs TRBV2 and TRBJ1-4, with a weak D call TRBD1 (5 bases). V lost 4 bases, J lost 7 bases, and 13 bases lay in between. CDR3 length equals 14 residues. The germline V gene has CDR1 SNHLY and CDR2 FYNNEI. CDR3 bases: TGTGCCAGCAGTGGGGGGTATATCGGTGAAAAACTGTTTTTT. It encodes CASSGGYIGEKLFF.

The genes are TRBV5-4 and TRBJ2-5, with TRBD1 as a possible D gene (5 bases). The length of the CDR3 is 13 residues. The ends were cut back, 5 bases at V and 5 bases at J, with 13 bases in the middle. From germline, CDR1 is SGHNT and CDR2 YYREEE (reference sequence). The CDR3 DNA reads TGTGCCAGCAGGCTAACAGGATCGGAGACCCAGTACTTC. This translates into CASRLTGSETQYF.

The gene calls are TRBV2 and TRBJ1-1; D unclear. The CDR3 is made up of 14 amino acids. From germline, CDR1 is SNHLY and CDR2 FYNNEI. The V and J ends lost 6 bases and 3 bases respectively, with 14 bases between them. The CDR3 sequence is CASREGGRYTEAFF. In DNA, the CDR3 is TGTGCCAGCAGGGAGGGAGGCAGGTACACTGAAGCTTTCTTT.

V is TRBV13 and J is TRBJ2-2, with 8 nucleotides matching TRBD2. The CDR3 totals 16 residues. The germline V gene encodes CDR1 PRHDT and CDR2 FYEKMQ (reference sequence). V dropped 6 bases and J dropped 7; count of bases not matched to a gene: 13. The CDR3, as DNA: TGTGCCAGCAGTCTCACGAGCGGGGGACCGGGCGGGGAGCTGTTTTTT. This translates into CASSLTSGGPGGELFF.

V gene TRBV19 combines with J gene TRBJ2-5, with TRBD1 matching over 7 bases. This CDR3 has 13 amino acids. Trimming removed 6 bases from V and 5 bases from J; junction bases left unmatched: 6. Germline V gene sequence: CDR1 LNHDA, CDR2 SQIVND (reference sequence). CDR3: CASRETGHETQYF. The CDR3 region has the DNA TGTGCCAGTAGGGAGACAGGGCACGAGACCCAGTACTTC.

This clone appeared once. This chain uses TRBV2 with TRBJ2-5; no definite D call. This CDR3 is built from 13 residues. CDR1 and CDR2 from the germline V gene are SNHLY and FYNNEI. The V and J ends lost 8 bases and 5 bases respectively, with 15 bases between them. Written as DNA, the CDR3 is TGTGCCAGCTCAAGGGAACTACTTGAGACCCAGTACTTC. This encodes CASSRELLETQYF.

The chain carries TRBV7-2 and TRBJ2-1; no clear D gene. V was trimmed by 5 bases and J by 1 base, leaving 12 bases between them. This CDR3 comprises 15 residues. The germline V gene encodes CDR1 SGHTA and CDR2 FQGNSA. CDR3 DNA: TGTGCCAGCAGCGGAGACCGGGTGTCCTACAATGAGCAGTTCTTC. Encoded protein: CASSGDRVSYNEQFF.